This is a list of T cell receptor beta chains from one sample in a study of blood T cell repertoires in COVID-19. Only in-frame clones appear in the TCRdb table, and some are missing; sequencing was by immunoSEQ multiplex PCR. Of approximately 59,000 clones listed, approximately 87% are singletons. Sequences were obtained from peripheral blood. The origin of the receptors is a man aged 40-49 years with active COVID-19. Each CDR3 is given with its conserved first and last residue. The order of the fields is D gene, V gene, J gene, clone size, CDR3 DNA, CDR3 protein. The D gene is left open where the match is weak. Where a row states a size, it is once, few, many or the class of an expanded clone; other rows omit it.

TRBD1	TRBV7-3	TRBJ1-2	.	TGTGCCAGCAGCTTAACGACAGGGTTTGGCTACACCTTC	CASSLTTGFGYTF
TRBD2	TRBV6-1	TRBJ2-7	.	TGTGCCAGCAGTGGCCGGGGGAGCGGGAGGACAATCTCCTACGAGCAGTACTTC	CASSGRGSGRTISYEQYF
.	TRBV2	TRBJ1-3	.	TGTGCCAGCAGTGAATTTTTAGGGACATATGTGAGACGGGGAAACACCATATATTTT	CASSEFLGTYVRRGNTIYF
.	TRBV6-5	TRBJ2-1	few	TGTGCCAGCAGTCGGACTGAGGTCTACAATGAGCAGTTCTTC	CASSRTEVYNEQFF
TRBD2	TRBV24-1	TRBJ2-3	few	TGTGCCACCAGTGAATCGATTGGGACTAGCGGGAGGACGCAGTATTTT	CATSESIGTSGRTQYF
TRBD1	TRBV7-9	TRBJ1-5	.	TGTGCCAGCAGCTACGAGGGGGCCAAGCAGCCCCAGCATTTT	CASSYEGAKQPQHF
TRBD1	TRBV27	TRBJ2-3	.	TGTGCCAGCAGGGGACAGTCGTGGGGCACAGATACGCAGTATTTT	CASRGQSWGTDTQYF
TRBD2	TRBV27	TRBJ2-7	.	TGTGCCAGCAGTTCCCCGGGACTAGCGGGGGGATCCTACGAGCAGTACTTC	CASSSPGLAGGSYEQYF
TRBD1	TRBV28	TRBJ2-7	.	TGTGCCAGCAGTTTTATGGGACAGGGGAGCTACGAGCAGTACTTC	CASSFMGQGSYEQYF
.	TRBV27	TRBJ2-7	.	TGTGCCAGCAGTCCGGGGAGCGGCTACGAGCAGTACTTC	CASSPGSGYEQYF
.	TRBV5-4	TRBJ1-1	.	TGTGCCAGCAGCTTGGCCAGGGTCGGGACTGAAGCTTTCTTT	CASSLARVGTEAFF
.	TRBV19	TRBJ1-2	.	TGTGCCAGTAGTATCGAGGCTGACAACTATGGCTACACCTTC	CASSIEADNYGYTF
.	TRBV11-2	TRBJ2-1	.	TGTGCCAGCAGCTTTTCTCCGGGTCTATACAATGAGCAGTTCTTC	CASSFSPGLYNEQFF
.	TRBV5-1	TRBJ2-5	.	TGCGCCAGCAGCGTCAGGACCCCGGGGGAGACCCAGTACTTC	CASSVRTPGETQYF
.	TRBV15	TRBJ2-5	.	TGTGCCACCAGCTCTGGGGTAGCGGAAGAGACCCAGTACTTC	CATSSGVAEETQYF
.	TRBV28	TRBJ2-2	.	TGTGCCAGCAGCTCGCCCAGGGAACCGAAGTTAGAGCTGTTTTTT	CASSSPREPKLELFF
.	TRBV28	TRBJ1-2	.	TGTGCCAGCTTTTCAGAAGGGGCCTATGGCTACACCTTC	CASFSEGAYGYTF
.	TRBV5-1	TRBJ2-7	.	TGCGCCAGCAGCTTGGGACCTCCTACGGGCGAGCAGTACTTC	CASSLGPPTGEQYF
.	TRBV28	TRBJ1-2	.	TGTGCCAGCAGTGTAACACAGGTAACCCTAAGTGGCTACACCTTC	CASSVTQVTLSGYTF
TRBD2	TRBV5-1	TRBJ2-5	.	TGCGCCAGCAGCTCGGGGGCGGGAGGGCCGGAGACCCAGTACTTC	CASSSGAGGPETQYF
.	TRBV5-4	TRBJ2-2	.	TGTGCCAGCAGCCTGGCTCCCCCGAACACCGGGGAGCTGTTTTTT	CASSLAPPNTGELFF
.	TRBV9	TRBJ2-5	.	TGTGCCAGCAGCGTAGGTTCCAAAGGGGGATCAGAGACCCAGTACTTC	CASSVGSKGGSETQYF
.	TRBV5-4	TRBJ1-2	.	TGTGCCAGCAGCTTTTCTGAGGGAGACTACACCTTC	CASSFSEGDYTF
.	TRBV30	TRBJ2-3	.	TGTGCCTGGAGTTCAGGGGTCCGCACAGATACGCAGTATTTT	CAWSSGVRTDTQYF
TRBD1	TRBV28	TRBJ1-2	.	TGTGCCAGCAGCCGACCTCTCCCGGGACAGGGGGCGCCTAACTATGGCTACACCTTC	CASSRPLPGQGAPNYGYTF
.	TRBV4-1	TRBJ2-1	.	TGCGCCAGCAGCCAGGGGTTAACGGGAGAAGGACGTGAGCAGTTCTTC	CASSQGLTGEGREQFF
TRBD1	TRBV11-2	TRBJ2-2	.	TGTGCCAGCAGCCAATCCCGGACAGGGAACACCGGGGAGCTGTTTTTT	CASSQSRTGNTGELFF
.	TRBV18	TRBJ1-2	.	TGTGCCAGCTCAGCAGGAGTCAGGGAATATGGCTACACCTTC	CASSAGVREYGYTF
.	TRBV6-6	TRBJ1-3	once	TGTGCCACTCGGGGTGACGGAAACACCATATATTTT	CATRGDGNTIYF
TRBD1	TRBV18	TRBJ2-5	.	TGTGCCAGCTCACCTCTGGGACAGGGGGCGGAGACCCAGTACTTC	CASSPLGQGAETQYF
.	TRBV7-3	TRBJ1-1	many	TGTGCCAGCAGCTTAACGAGCACAGCTGAAGCTTTCTTT	CASSLTSTAEAFF
.	TRBV11-2	TRBJ1-1	.	TGTGCCAGCAGCTCCGAAAGAGGAGGTGAAGCTTTCTTT	CASSSERGGEAFF
TRBD2	TRBV28	TRBJ2-3	.	TGTGCCAGCAGTAGCCCTAGCGGGAACACAGATACGCAGTATTTT	CASSSPSGNTDTQYF
TRBD1	TRBV7-8	TRBJ2-1	.	TGTGCCAGCAGCTTAGCCGGGACAGGACCTCTTGGAACCTACAATGAGCAGTTCTTC	CASSLAGTGPLGTYNEQFF
.	TRBV19	TRBJ2-6	.	TGTGCCAGTGAAAGAACAGGGTCTGGGGCCAACGTCCTGACTTTC	CASERTGSGANVLTF
TRBD2	TRBV2	TRBJ2-3	.	TGTGCCAGCAGTGGGACTAGCGTAGCGAGCACAGATACGCAGTATTTT	CASSGTSVASTDTQYF
.	TRBV29-1	TRBJ2-7	medium-sized	TGCAGCGTTGAAATCAGTCTCTACGAGCAGTACTTC	CSVEISLYEQYF
.	TRBV5-4	TRBJ1-2	.	TGTGCCAGCAGCTTGGTGGGGACATCGTATGGCTACACCTTC	CASSLVGTSYGYTF
.	TRBV5-1	TRBJ2-6	.	TGCGCCAGCAGGCCGCAGGGAACTGGGGCCAACGTCCTGACTTTC	CASRPQGTGANVLTF
.	TRBV21-1	TRBJ2-1	.	TGTGCCAGCAACGGACTAGCGGGTGCCTCCTCCTACAATGAGCAGTTCTTC	CASNGLAGASSYNEQFF
TRBD1	TRBV29-1	TRBJ2-1	.	TGCAGCGTCGGGACAGGGAACAATGAGCAGTTCTTC	CSVGTGNNEQFF
.	TRBV5-1	TRBJ2-2	once	TGCGCCAGCAGCTTGGTGCTAGCGAAAAACGGGGAGCTGTTTTTT	CASSLVLAKNGELFF
TRBD2	TRBV14	TRBJ2-7	.	TGTGCCAGCAGCCGGCCTAGCGGGCCCTACGAGCAGTACTTC	CASSRPSGPYEQYF
.	TRBV30	TRBJ1-5	.	TGTGCCTGGAGTGTCCCCAGGGTGCATGGTCAGCCCCAGCATTTT	CAWSVPRVHGQPQHF
.	TRBV18	TRBJ1-1	.	TGTGCCAGCTCACCACAACAGGGAATGGAGGAAGCTTTCTTT	CASSPQQGMEEAFF
TRBD2	TRBV5-1	TRBJ2-7	few	TGCGCCAGCAGCCTAGGGCGGGGGGCCGCCTACGAGCAGTACTTC	CASSLGRGAAYEQYF
TRBD2	TRBV28	TRBJ2-1	once	TGTGCCAGCAGTTTAGCGGGAGTTGAGCAGTTCTTC	CASSLAGVEQFF
.	TRBV27	TRBJ1-6	.	TGTGCCAGCAGTTTAAGGTTAGGAGGGAACTCCTATAATTCACCCCTCCACTTT	CASSLRLGGNSYNSPLHF
.	TRBV29-1	TRBJ1-4	.	TGCAGCGTTGATGCGGGAAATGAAAAACTGTTTTTT	CSVDAGNEKLFF
.	TRBV30	TRBJ1-4	once	TGTGCCTGGGGACGAGGGAATGAAAAACTGTTTTTT	CAWGRGNEKLFF
TRBD1	TRBV28	TRBJ1-5	few	TGTGCCAGCAGCGTACAGGGGAACAATCAGCCCCAGCATTTT	CASSVQGNNQPQHF
.	TRBV4-1	TRBJ2-7	.	TGCGCCAGCAGCCAAGATGCAGACTACGAGCAGTACTTC	CASSQDADYEQYF
.	TRBV28	TRBJ2-7	medium-sized	TGTGCCAGCAGCAATTCCGGGACTTCGGGCTACGAGCAGTACTTC	CASSNSGTSGYEQYF
.	TRBV14	TRBJ2-7	.	TGTGCCAGCAGCCAAGAGTGGAGAAGAGGGCAGTACTTC	CASSQEWRRGQYF
TRBD1	TRBV14	TRBJ2-5	.	TGTGCCAGCAGCCAACGAATAAACAGGGGGCGTCAGACCCAGTACTTC	CASSQRINRGRQTQYF
.	TRBV27	TRBJ2-2	.	TGTGCCAGCACCCCCCAGGGGTTGTTGAACACCGGGGAGCTGTTTTTT	CASTPQGLLNTGELFF
TRBD1	TRBV19	TRBJ2-2	.	TGTGCCAGTAAACCCGGACAGGGGGCGGCGACCGGGGAGCTGTTTTTT	CASKPGQGAATGELFF
TRBD1	TRBV28	TRBJ2-3	.	TGTGCCAGCAGCCAGGACAGGGGGGTCGATACGCAGTATTTT	CASSQDRGVDTQYF